This TCR beta chain was found in a study of T cells in localized non-small cell lung cancer. Details on this clone: Its antigen is not known.

Germline CDR1 reads SGHRS; CDR2 reads YFSETQ. The CDR3 has 15 residues. V gave up 0 bases and J gave up 1 base, with 9 bases separating them. General observations from the study: Sequencing was limited to one tumor region, leaving the possibility of heterogeneity open. Peak T cell clonality was found in uninvolved adjacent lung, exceeding tumor. Among the top 100 tumor clones, a median about 57 appeared in adjacent lung.

Measured with immunoSEQ multiplex PCR; TCRdb has only the in-frame clones, and not every one. Of approximately 30,000 clones listed, approximately 90% are singletons. The sequence came from a female donor at least 60 years old with stage II lung adenocarcinoma. This sample comprised peripheral blood mononuclear cells, obtained before any cancer treatment. This rearrangement joins TRBV5-1 to TRBJ2-3; the D gene is possibly TRBD2 (6 bases). CDR3 protein: CASSLGPSGTDTQYF. Here the CDR3 DNA reads TGCGCCAGCAGCTTGGGGCCTAGCGGCACAGATACGCAGTATTTT.